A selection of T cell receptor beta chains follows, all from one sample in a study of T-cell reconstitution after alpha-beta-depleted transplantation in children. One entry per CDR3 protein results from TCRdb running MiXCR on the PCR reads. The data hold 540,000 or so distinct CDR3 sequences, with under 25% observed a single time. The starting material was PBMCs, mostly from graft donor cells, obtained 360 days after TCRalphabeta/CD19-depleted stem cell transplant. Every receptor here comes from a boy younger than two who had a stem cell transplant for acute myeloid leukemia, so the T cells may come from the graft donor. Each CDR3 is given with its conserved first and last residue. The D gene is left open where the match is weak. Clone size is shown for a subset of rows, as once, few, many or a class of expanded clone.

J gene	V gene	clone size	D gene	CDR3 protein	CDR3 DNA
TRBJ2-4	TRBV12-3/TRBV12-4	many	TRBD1	CASSAQGAAKNIQYF	TGTGCCAGCAGCGCACAGGGGGCGGCCAAAAACATTCAGTACTTC
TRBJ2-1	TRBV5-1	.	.	CASSEGDDNEQVF	TGCGCCAGCAGCGAAGGGGACGACAATGAGCAGGTCTTC
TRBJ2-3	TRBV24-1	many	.	CATSDRDPYTDTQYF	TGTGCCACCAGTGATCGGGACCCCTACACAGATACGCAGTATTTT
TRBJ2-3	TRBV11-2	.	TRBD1	CASSSRDSILRSTDTQYF	TGTGCCAGCAGTTCCCGGGACAGTATCTTAAGGAGCACAGATACGCAGTATTTT
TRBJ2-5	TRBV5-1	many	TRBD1	CASSFWTGETQYF	TGCGCCAGCAGCTTTTGGACAGGGGAGACCCAGTACTTC
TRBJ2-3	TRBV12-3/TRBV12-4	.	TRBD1	CASTHSEGATDTQYF	TGTGCCAGCACCCACAGCGAGGGGGCCACAGATACGCAGTATTTT
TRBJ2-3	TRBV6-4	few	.	CASSATLNYLEAQYF	TGTGCCAGCAGTGCAACTCTGAACTACCTTGAGGCGCAGTATTTT
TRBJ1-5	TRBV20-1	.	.	CSASSRSYSNQPQHF	TGCAGTGCTAGTAGCAGGTCCTATAGCAATCAGCCCCAGCATTTT
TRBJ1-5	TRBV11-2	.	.	CASSLEGAVAGYQPQHF	TGTGCCAGCAGCTTAGAGGGGGCGGTGGCGGGATATCAGCCCCAGCATTTT
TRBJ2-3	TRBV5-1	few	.	CASSLNRQGRDTQYF	TGCGCCAGCAGCTTGAATCGGCAGGGTCGTGATACGCAGTATTTT
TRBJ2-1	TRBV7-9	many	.	CASSSLSGGSYNEQFF	TGTGCCAGCAGCTCCCTCTCAGGGGGGTCCTACAATGAGCAGTTCTTC
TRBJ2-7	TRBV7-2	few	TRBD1	CASSLGDRSSYEQYF	TGTGCCAGCAGCTTAGGGGACAGGAGCTCCTACGAGCAGTACTTC
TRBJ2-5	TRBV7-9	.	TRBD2	CASSKLGLQETQYF	TGTGCCAGCAGCAAGTTGGGACTACAAGAGACCCAGTACTTC
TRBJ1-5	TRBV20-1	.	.	CSARDPNSAYQPQHF	TGCAGTGCTAGAGATCCGAATTCGGCCTATCAGCCCCAGCATTTT
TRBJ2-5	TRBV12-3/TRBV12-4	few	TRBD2	CASSFLAGNQETQYF	TGTGCCAGCAGTTTTCTAGCGGGGAACCAAGAGACCCAGTACTTC
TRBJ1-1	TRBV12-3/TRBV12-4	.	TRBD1	CASSFSGTGSTEAFF	TGTGCCAGCAGTTTTTCAGGGACAGGGTCCACTGAAGCTTTCTTT
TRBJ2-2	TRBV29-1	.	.	CSVEDGTVNTGELFF	TGCAGCGTTGAAGATGGGACGGTCAACACCGGGGAGCTGTTTTTT
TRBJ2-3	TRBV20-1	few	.	CSARGPFADTQYF	TGCAGTGCTAGGGGCCCCTTTGCGGATACGCAGTATTTT
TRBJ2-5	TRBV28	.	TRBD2	CASSLFPGGEETQYF	TGTGCCAGCAGTTTATTTCCCGGGGGGGAAGAGACCCAGTACTTC
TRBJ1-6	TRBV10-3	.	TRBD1	CAIRDRGNSPLHF	TGTGCCATCAGGGACAGGGGGAATTCACCCCTCCACTTT
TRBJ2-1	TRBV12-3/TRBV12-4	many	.	CASSLRSTGGNEQFF	TGTGCCAGCAGTTTAAGGTCGACAGGCGGTAATGAGCAGTTCTTC
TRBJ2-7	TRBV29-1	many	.	CSVEFQYGPYEQYF	TGCAGCGTTGAATTTCAGTATGGCCCCTACGAGCAGTACTTC
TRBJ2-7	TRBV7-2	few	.	CASSLVPPQQYF	TGTGCCAGCAGCTTAGTCCCACCTCAGCAGTACTTC
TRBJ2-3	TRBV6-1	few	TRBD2	CASSPGLAGGGADTQYF	TGTGCCAGCAGCCCCGGACTAGCGGGGGGGGGTGCAGATACGCAGTATTTT
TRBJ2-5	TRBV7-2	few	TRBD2	CASSLGLAGGPETQYF	TGTGCCAGCAGCCTTGGACTAGCGGGGGGGCCAGAGACCCAGTACTTC
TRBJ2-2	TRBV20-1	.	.	CSANPIGQMPLGGTGELFF	TGCAGTGCTAATCCCATCGGACAGATGCCATTGGGGGGTACCGGGGAGCTGTTTTTT
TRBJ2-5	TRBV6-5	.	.	CASSYLFLYPETQYF	TGTGCCAGCAGTTATCTCTTCCTCTACCCAGAGACCCAGTACTTC
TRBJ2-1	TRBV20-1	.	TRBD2	CSARVAGGRLEQFF	TGCAGTGCTAGAGTAGCGGGGGGGCGATTAGAGCAGTTCTTC
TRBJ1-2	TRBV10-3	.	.	CAISDGEGPYGYTF	TGTGCCATCAGTGATGGTGAGGGCCCCTATGGCTACACCTTC
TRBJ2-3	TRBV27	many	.	CASSFLQGGTQYF	TGTGCCAGCAGTTTCTTACAGGGAGGTACGCAGTATTTT
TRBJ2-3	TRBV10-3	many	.	CAIRPTKYSYTDTQYF	TGTGCCATCAGGCCGACGAAATACAGTTACACAGATACGCAGTATTTT
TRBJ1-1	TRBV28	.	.	CASSFGGPGRNTEAFF	TGTGCCAGCAGTTTTGGGGGCCCAGGGAGGAACACTGAAGCTTTCTTT
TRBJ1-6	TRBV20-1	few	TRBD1	CCARDNPRQGVGSPLHF	TGCTGTGCTAGAGATAACCCAAGACAGGGTGTAGGTTCACCCCTCCACTTT
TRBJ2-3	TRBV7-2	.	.	CASSPLRGADTQYF	TGTGCCAGCAGCCCCTTAAGGGGAGCAGATACGCAGTATTTT
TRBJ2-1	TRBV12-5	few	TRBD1	CASGLGQGLYNEQFF	TGTGCTAGTGGTCTCGGACAGGGACTTTACAATGAGCAGTTCTTC
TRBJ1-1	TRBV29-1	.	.	CSVRELNTEAFF	TGCAGCGTCCGGGAGCTGAACACTGAAGCTTTCTTT
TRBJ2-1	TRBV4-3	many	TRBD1	CASSPDRDYPNEQFF	TGCGCCAGCAGCCCTGACAGGGATTATCCAAATGAGCAGTTCTTC
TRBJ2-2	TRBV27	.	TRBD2	CASSSHPSGAGELFF	TGTGCCAGCAGTTCCCACCCTAGCGGGGCCGGGGAGCTGTTTTTT
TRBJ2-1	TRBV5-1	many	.	CASSLLANEQFF	TGCGCCAGCAGCTTACTAGCAAATGAGCAGTTCTTC
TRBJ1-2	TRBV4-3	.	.	CASSPTGSNGYTF	TGCGCCAGCAGCCCGACCGGCTCGAACGGCTACACCTTC
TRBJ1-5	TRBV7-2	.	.	CASSLNAGLRNQPQHF	TGTGCCAGCAGCCTCAACGCCGGGCTAAGGAATCAGCCCCAGCATTTT
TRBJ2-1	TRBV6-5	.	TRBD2	CASSYSGEIWDEQFF	TGTGCCAGCAGTTACAGCGGGGAAATTTGGGATGAGCAGTTCTTC
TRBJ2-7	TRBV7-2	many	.	CASSLMKGGYEQYF	TGTGCCAGCAGCTTAATGAAAGGGGGGTACGAGCAGTACTTC
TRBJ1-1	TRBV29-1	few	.	CSVEEVWGDTEAFF	TGCAGCGTTGAAGAAGTATGGGGGGACACTGAAGCTTTCTTT
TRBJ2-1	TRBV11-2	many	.	CASSWGQYYNEQFF	TGTGCCAGCAGCTGGGGACAATACTACAATGAGCAGTTCTTC
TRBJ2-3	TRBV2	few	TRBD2	CASSDFGKELAFYPDTQYF	TGTGCCAGCAGTGACTTTGGGAAAGAACTAGCGTTTTACCCAGATACGCAGTATTTT
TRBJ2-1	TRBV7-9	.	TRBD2	CASSLGGTSYGYNEQFF	TGTGCCAGCAGCTTAGGGGGGACTAGCTACGGGTACAATGAGCAGTTCTTC
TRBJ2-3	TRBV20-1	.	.	CSARRGAGADTQYF	TGCAGTGCTAGGAGGGGGGCTGGTGCAGATACGCAGTATTTT
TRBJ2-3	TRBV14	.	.	CASSQENTDTQYF	TGTGCCAGCAGCCAAGAGAACACAGATACGCAGTATTTT
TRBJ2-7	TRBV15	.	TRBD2	CATSRDPPTSGVYEQYF	TGTGCCACCAGCAGAGACCCACCGACTAGCGGAGTCTACGAGCAGTACTTC
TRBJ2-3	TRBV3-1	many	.	CASSLGTESTDTQYF	TGTGCCAGCAGCCTGGGGACGGAAAGCACAGATACGCAGTATTTT
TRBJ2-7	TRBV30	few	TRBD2	CAWSIRIWGGEQYF	TGTGCCTGGAGCATCAGGATCTGGGGGGGCGAGCAGTACTTC
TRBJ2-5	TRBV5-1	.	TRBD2	CASSSGGDEETQYF	TGCGCCAGCAGCTCGGGGGGAGATGAAGAGACCCAGTACTTC
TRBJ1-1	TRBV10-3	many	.	CAISESIRDLQAFF	TGTGCCATCAGTGAGTCGATAAGGGATCTCCAAGCTTTCTTT
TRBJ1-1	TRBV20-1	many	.	CRAPGRLGNTEAFF	TGCAGGGCCCCGGGACGCCTGGGGAACACTGAAGCTTTCTTT